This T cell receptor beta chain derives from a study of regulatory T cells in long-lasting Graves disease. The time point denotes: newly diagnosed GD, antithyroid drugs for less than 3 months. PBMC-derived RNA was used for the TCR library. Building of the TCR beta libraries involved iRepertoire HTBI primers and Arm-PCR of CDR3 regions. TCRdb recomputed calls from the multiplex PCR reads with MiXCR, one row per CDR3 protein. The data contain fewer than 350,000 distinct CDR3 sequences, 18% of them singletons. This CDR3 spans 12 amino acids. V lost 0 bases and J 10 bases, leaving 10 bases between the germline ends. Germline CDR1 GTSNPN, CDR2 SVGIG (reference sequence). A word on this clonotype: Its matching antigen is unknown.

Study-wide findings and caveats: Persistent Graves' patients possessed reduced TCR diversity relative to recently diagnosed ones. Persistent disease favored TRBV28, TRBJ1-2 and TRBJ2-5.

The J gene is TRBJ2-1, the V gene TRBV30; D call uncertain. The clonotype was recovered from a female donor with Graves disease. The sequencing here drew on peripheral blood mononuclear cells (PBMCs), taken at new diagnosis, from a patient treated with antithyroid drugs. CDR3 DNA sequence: TGTGCCTGGAGTGTAGGAAGACCGGAGCAGTTCTTC. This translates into CAWSVGRPEQFF.